Below are 8 T cell receptor beta chains sequenced from a single sample in a study of cytomegalovirus exposure and HLA in healthy donors (dated by TCRdb to 2017 to 2019). Preparation of the library involved the immunoSEQ multiplex PCR assay. Drawn from immuneACCESS, this table holds only the in-frame rearrangements with V and J called that TCRdb kept. Clones are partly lost; checked studies trace under half to an unresolved V gene and leave the rest unexplained. This sample holds some 110,000 clones; just under 95% were observed only once. Clones ranked in the top ten supply less than 1.5% of the sample. The specimen was PBMCs. The source of these receptors is a woman under 30 in good health and CMV-seronegative.

DNA for the CDR3: TGTGCCATCGCCGGCCGGGGGTCCTCTGGAAACACCATATATTTT. Residues: CAIAGRGSSGNTIYF. V usage is TRBV10-3 and J usage is TRBJ1-3; D is possibly TRBD1 (5 bases). CDR1 and CDR2 (germline): ENHRY, SYGVKD. The CDR3 totals 15 residues. V was shortened by 8 bases and J by 0 bases, with 14 bases between the two germline ends.

V usage is TRBV2 and J usage is TRBJ1-1, with D possibly TRBD1 on 5 matching bases. CDR1 is SNHLY, CDR2 FYNNEI, per germline. Trimming cost V 4 bases and J 0 bases, with 9 bases left between them. The CDR3 contains 14 residues. The CDR3 DNA follows: TGTGCCAGCAGTGGCCAGGGCATGAACACTGAAGCTTTCTTT. Translating gives CASSGQGMNTEAFF.

The rearrangement joins TRBV6-1 to TRBJ1-6; 8 bases match TRBD1. The germline gives CDR1 MNHNS, CDR2 SASEGT. The ends lost 6 bases at V and 11 bases at J; junction bases unmatched: 6. The CDR3 spans 13 residues. The CDR3 is CASSLQGDAPLHF. CDR3 in DNA: TGTGCCAGCAGCTTACAGGGGGATGCACCCCTCCACTTT.

The gene calls are TRBV28 and TRBJ2-7; TRBD1 is a possible D gene (6 bases). V lost 7 bases, J lost 3 bases, and 16 bases lay in between. Germline V gene data show CDR1 as MDHEN and CDR2 as SYDVKM. The CDR3 has 14 amino acids. The CDR3 here is CASIGRGRLYEQYF. CDR3 in DNA: TGTGCCAGCATTGGCAGGGGCAGACTCTACGAGCAGTACTTC.

The chain couples TRBV28 to TRBJ1-2; perhaps TRBD1 as D (6 bases). V was shortened by 3 bases and J by 5 bases, with 10 bases between the two germline ends. CDR3 length: 13 residues. CDR1 MDHEN and CDR2 SYDVKM come from the germline V gene. CDR3 DNA: TGTGCCAGCAGTTTTGGACAGTTTTATGGCTACACCTTC. Its protein is CASSFGQFYGYTF.

This sequence joins TRBV11-2 and TRBJ2-7, with TRBD1 as a possible D gene (7 bases). V was trimmed by 5 bases and J by 7 bases, leaving 30 bases between them. The CDR3 loop spans 18 amino acids. The germline V gene has CDR1 SGHAT and CDR2 FQNNGV. The CDR3 region has the DNA TGTGCCAGCAGCCTCAACTCCGACAGGGATGGCCCCGGGGGAGAGCAGTACTTC. It is translated as CASSLNSDRDGPGGEQYF.

The rearrangement uses TRBV5-1 and TRBJ1-4; D unclear. The V gene's germline CDR1 is SGHRS and CDR2 YFSETQ. V lost 0 bases and J lost 14, with 17 bases in between. The CDR3 is 14 amino acids. The CDR3 is CASSLAVPSRMLFF. The CDR3 DNA sequence: TGCGCCAGCAGCTTGGCAGTTCCCTCGAGGATGCTGTTTTTT.

The rearrangement uses TRBV4-1 and TRBJ2-1; TRBD2 is a possible D gene (6 bases). The CDR3 totals 15 residues. Germline loops: CDR1 MGHRA, CDR2 YSYEKL. V was pared by 4 bases and J by 6 bases, with 16 bases between. The CDR3: CASSRRELSRNEQFF. Here the CDR3 DNA reads TGCGCCAGCAGCCGCCGGGAGTTGTCCCGCAATGAGCAGTTCTTC.